This T cell receptor beta chain is drawn from a study of blood T cells in healthy people across ages. Study-level points and caveats: Across samples, TCR beta diversity tracked strongly with naive T cell percentage.

With respect to this clonotype: Its antigen is not identified. A junction end diverges from the germline sequence, so it may reflect a read error.

It was with a sample-barcoded 5' primer and a J-beta primer mix that a second PCR of roughly 7 to 12 cycles was run. Every single cDNA molecule received a tag from a template-switch adaptor with 12 random nucleotides. Via MiXCR, TCRdb re-called the 5' RACE reads, giving one row per CDR3 protein. Of about 650,000 distinct CDR3 sequences in the sample, more than 45% were seen once. This CDR3 spans 14 amino acids. Source material: blood. The gene calls are TRBV12-3 or TRBV12-4 and TRBJ1-2; TRBD1 might be the D (6 bases). This clonotype originated in a woman of 80 years or more in good health. Written as DNA, the CDR3 is TGTGTCAGCAGTAACAGGGCTGGGAACTATGGCTACACCTTC. This translates into CVSSNRAGNYGYTF.